This TCR beta chain came from a study of control samples from healthy donors and cancer patients. Assay used: immunoSEQ multiplex PCR; TCRdb lists only in-frame clones, some missing. The table includes around 170,000 clones, around nine tenths detected once. The CDR3 extends over 16 amino acids. CDR1 and CDR2 (germline): LNHDA, SQIVND (reference sequence). V was shortened by 6 bases and J by 0 bases, with 15 bases between the two germline ends. The source material was blood. J is TRBJ1-3 and V is TRBV19; D is ambiguous. The source is a woman in her 30s in good health. CDR3 region: CASSRPAGDSGNTIYF. The CDR3 DNA sequence: TGTGCCAGTAGCCGCCCCGCCGGAGACTCTGGAAACACCATATATTTT.